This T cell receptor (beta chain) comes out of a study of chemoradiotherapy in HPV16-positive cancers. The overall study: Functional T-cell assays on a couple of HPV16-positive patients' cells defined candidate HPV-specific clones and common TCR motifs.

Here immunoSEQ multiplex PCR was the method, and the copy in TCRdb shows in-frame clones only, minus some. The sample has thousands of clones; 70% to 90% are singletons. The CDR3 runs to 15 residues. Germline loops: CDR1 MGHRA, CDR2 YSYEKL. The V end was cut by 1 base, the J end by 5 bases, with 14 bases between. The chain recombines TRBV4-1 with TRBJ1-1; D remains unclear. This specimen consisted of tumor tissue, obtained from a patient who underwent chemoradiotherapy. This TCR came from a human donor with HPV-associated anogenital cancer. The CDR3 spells CASSQGDYRPTEAFF. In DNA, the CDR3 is TGCGCCAGCAGCCAAGGGGATTATCGGCCAACTGAAGCTTTCTTT.